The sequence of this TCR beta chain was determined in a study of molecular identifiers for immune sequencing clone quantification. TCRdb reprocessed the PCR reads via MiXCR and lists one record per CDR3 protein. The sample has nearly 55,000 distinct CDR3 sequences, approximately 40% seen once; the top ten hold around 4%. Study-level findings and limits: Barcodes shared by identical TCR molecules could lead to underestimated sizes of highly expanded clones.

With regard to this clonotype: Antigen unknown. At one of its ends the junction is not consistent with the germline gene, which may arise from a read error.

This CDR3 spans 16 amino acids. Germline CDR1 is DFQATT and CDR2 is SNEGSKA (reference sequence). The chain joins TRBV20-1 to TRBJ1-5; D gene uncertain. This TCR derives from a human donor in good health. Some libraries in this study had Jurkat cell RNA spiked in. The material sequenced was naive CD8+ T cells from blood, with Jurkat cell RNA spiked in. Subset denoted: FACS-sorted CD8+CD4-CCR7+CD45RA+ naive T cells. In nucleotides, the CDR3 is TGCTGTGCTAGAGTTCTTTCCGGTACAGAGGAAAGGCCCCAGCATTTT. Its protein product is CCARVLSGTEERPQHF.